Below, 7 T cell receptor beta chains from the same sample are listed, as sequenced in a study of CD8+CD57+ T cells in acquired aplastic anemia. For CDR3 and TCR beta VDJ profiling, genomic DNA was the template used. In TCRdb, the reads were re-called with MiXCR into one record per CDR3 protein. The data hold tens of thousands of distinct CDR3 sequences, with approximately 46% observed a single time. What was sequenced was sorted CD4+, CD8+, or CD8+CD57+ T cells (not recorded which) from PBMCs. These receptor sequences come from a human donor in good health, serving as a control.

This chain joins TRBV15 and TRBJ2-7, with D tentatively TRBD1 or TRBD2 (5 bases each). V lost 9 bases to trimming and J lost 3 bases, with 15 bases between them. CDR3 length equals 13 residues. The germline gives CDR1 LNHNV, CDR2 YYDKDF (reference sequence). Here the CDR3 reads CATRSREHYEQYF. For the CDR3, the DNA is TGTGCCACTAGAAGCAGGGAGCACTACGAGCAGTACTTC.

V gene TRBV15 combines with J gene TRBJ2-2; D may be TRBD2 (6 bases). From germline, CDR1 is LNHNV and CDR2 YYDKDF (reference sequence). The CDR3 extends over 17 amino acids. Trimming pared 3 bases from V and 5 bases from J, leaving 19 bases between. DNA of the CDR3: TGTGCCACCAGCAGCCCTATGGGAGGAGGATTAACCGGGGAGCTGTTTTTT. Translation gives CATSSPMGGGLTGELFF.

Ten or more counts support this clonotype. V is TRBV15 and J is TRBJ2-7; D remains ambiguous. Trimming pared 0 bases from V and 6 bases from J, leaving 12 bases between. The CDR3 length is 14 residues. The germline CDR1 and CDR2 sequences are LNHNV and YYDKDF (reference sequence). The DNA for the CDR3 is TGTGCCACCAGCAGAGATGGAAATGCCCTCGAGCAGTACTTC. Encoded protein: CATSRDGNALEQYF.

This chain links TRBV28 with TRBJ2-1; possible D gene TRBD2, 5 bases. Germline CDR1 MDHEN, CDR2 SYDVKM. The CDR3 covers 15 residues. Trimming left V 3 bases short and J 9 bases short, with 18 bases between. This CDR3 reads CASSFLLGGSGEQFF. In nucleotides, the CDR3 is TGTGCCAGCAGTTTCCTGCTAGGAGGCAGCGGTGAGCAGTTCTTC.

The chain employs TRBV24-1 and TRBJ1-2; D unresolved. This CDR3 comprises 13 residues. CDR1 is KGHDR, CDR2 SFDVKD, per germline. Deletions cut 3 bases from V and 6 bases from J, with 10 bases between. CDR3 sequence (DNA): TGTGCCACCAGTGATCTCCGTGCAGATGGCTACACCTTC. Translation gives CATSDLRADGYTF.

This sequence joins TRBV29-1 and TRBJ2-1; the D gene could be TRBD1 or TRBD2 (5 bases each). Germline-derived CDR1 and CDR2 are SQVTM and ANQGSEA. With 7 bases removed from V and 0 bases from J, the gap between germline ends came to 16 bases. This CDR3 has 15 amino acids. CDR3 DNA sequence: TGCAGCGCCTCTGGGGACGCAAGCTCCTACAATGAGCAGTTCTTC. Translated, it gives CSASGDASSYNEQFF.

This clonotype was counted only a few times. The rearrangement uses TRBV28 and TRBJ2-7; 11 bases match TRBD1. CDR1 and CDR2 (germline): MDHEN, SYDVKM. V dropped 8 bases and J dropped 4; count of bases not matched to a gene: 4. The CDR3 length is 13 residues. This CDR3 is CASVGQGAYEQYF. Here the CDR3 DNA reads TGTGCCAGCGTTGGACAGGGGGCTTACGAGCAGTACTTC.